This T cell receptor (beta chain) was obtained from a study of cytomegalovirus exposure and HLA in healthy donors. Study results and limitations: Altogether, 160 or so TCR beta chains were recorded as cytomegalovirus-associated. The authors confirmed in vitro that a few CMV-associated chains were specific for CMV antigens.

The CDR3 is 12 residues long. Germline V lookup: CDR1 SQVTM, CDR2 ANQGSEA. Trimming pared 4 bases from V and 3 bases from J, leaving 10 bases between. On this clone: The antigen is undetermined.

With 60 Vbeta and 13 Jbeta primers, the PCR was carried out. Assay: immunoSEQ multiplex PCR; the TCRdb copy retains only in-frame clones and omits some. The profile shows about 150,000 clones, around 73% of them singletons. This sequence originates from a male donor in good health and CMV-seronegative. The chain uses TRBV29-1 and TRBJ2-7; no definite D call. Sequenced: PBMCs. In DNA form, the CDR3 reads TGCAGCGTTGGTGGCCTTAACTACGAGCAGTACTTC. Translating gives CSVGGLNYEQYF.